This T cell receptor beta chain was identified in a study of neurological immune-mediated disorders. Each CDR3 protein gets one entry after TCRdb re-called the 5' RACE reads with MiXCR. Of some 41,000 distinct CDR3 sequences listed, approximately 14% are singletons. V gave up 2 bases and J gave up 2 bases, with 7 bases separating them. CDR1 DFQATT and CDR2 SNEGSKA come from the germline V gene (reference sequence). The CDR3 contains 12 residues. The sequence was obtained from a woman aged 55-69 years with HTLV-1-associated myelopathy (HAM/TSP). Sample: CD4+ T cells from blood. This chain uses TRBV20-1 with TRBJ2-7, with a possible D match to TRBD2 (6 bases). The CDR3 is CSARLATYEQYF. The CDR3, as DNA: TGCAGTGCTAGACTAGCGACCTACGAGCAGTACTTC.